Listed below are T cell receptor beta chains from one sample, sequenced in a study of cytomegalovirus exposure and HLA in healthy donors. Clones were read by immunoSEQ multiplex PCR, and TCRdb kept only the in-frame ones, dropping some. The repertoire consists of about 190,000 clones, with roughly 73% occurring once and the leading ten covering 2.1%. The sequencing sample was made of PBMCs. The source of these receptors is a woman between 25 and 40 years old in good health and CMV-seropositive. CDR3s include the opening cysteine and the closing phenylalanine or tryptophan. Each record gives: V gene, J gene, CDR3 length, D gene, clone size, CDR3 protein, CDR3 DNA. The D gene is left open where the match is weak. Some rows have no size entry. The others give once, few or many, or a class for an expanded clone.

v_gene: TRBV4-3; j_gene: TRBJ1-2; len: 15; d_gene: TRBD1; abundance: few; CDR3aa: CASSQLGQDAYGYTF; CDR3nt: TGCGCCAGCAGCCAGTTGGGACAGGATGCCTATGGCTACACCTTC
v_gene: TRBV5-1; j_gene: TRBJ1-2; len: 15; d_gene: TRBD1; abundance: .; CDR3aa: CASSLPGQGVDGYTF; CDR3nt: TGCGCCAGCAGCTTACCGGGACAGGGGGTGGATGGCTACACCTTC
v_gene: TRBV15; j_gene: TRBJ2-5; len: 18; d_gene: TRBD1; abundance: few; CDR3aa: CATSRDIRTGGSQETQYF; CDR3nt: TGTGCCACCAGCAGAGATATTAGGACAGGGGGCAGCCAAGAGACCCAGTACTTC
v_gene: TRBV25-1; j_gene: TRBJ1-6; len: 16; d_gene: TRBD1; abundance: .; CDR3aa: CASSEIRDRVNSPLHF; CDR3nt: TGTGCCAGCAGTGAAATAAGGGACAGGGTGAATTCACCCCTCCACTTT
v_gene: TRBV19; j_gene: TRBJ2-2; len: 17; d_gene: TRBD2; abundance: .; CDR3aa: CASRPGSGRPSTGELFF; CDR3nt: TGTGCCAGTAGGCCGGGGAGCGGGAGGCCTAGCACCGGGGAGCTGTTTTTT
v_gene: TRBV9; j_gene: TRBJ1-5; len: 13; d_gene: .; abundance: .; CDR3aa: CASSRDTNQPQHF; CDR3nt: TGTGCCAGCAGCCGGGACACCAATCAGCCCCAGCATTTT
v_gene: TRBV2; j_gene: TRBJ1-1; len: 14; d_gene: TRBD1; abundance: .; CDR3aa: CASRVGQGYTEAFF; CDR3nt: TGTGCCAGCAGGGTCGGACAGGGCTACACTGAAGCTTTCTTT
v_gene: TRBV27; j_gene: TRBJ2-1; len: 16; d_gene: TRBD2; abundance: .; CDR3aa: CASSEATSGPYNEQFF; CDR3nt: TGTGCCAGCAGTGAGGCGACTAGCGGACCTTACAATGAGCAGTTCTTC
v_gene: TRBV9; j_gene: TRBJ2-5; len: 14; d_gene: .; abundance: .; CDR3aa: CACEPGTPQETQYF; CDR3nt: TGTGCCTGCGAACCCGGGACTCCTCAAGAGACCCAGTACTTC
v_gene: TRBV6-1; j_gene: TRBJ2-1; len: 15; d_gene: .; abundance: .; CDR3aa: CASRTGTRSYNEQFF; CDR3nt: TGTGCCAGCAGGACAGGTACTCGCTCCTACAATGAGCAGTTCTTC